This TCR beta chain was documented in a study of identical twins. This clonotype was detected ten times or more. Unique molecular identifiers were present on the cDNA, which also gained a universal primer site by template switching. MiXCR was run by TCRdb on the 5' RACE reads, yielding one entry per CDR3 protein. The table includes around 370,000 distinct CDR3 sequences, roughly 9% detected once. Trimming removed 0 bases at V and 6 bases at J, with 5 bases between. Germline CDR1 MGHRA, CDR2 YSYEKL. The CDR3 spans 12 residues. The clonotype was recovered from a woman in her fifties or sixties in good health. The sample was naive T cells sorted from blood. V gene TRBV4-1 combines with J gene TRBJ2-5, with unresolved D. CDR3 in amino acids: CASSQDGKTQYF. The CDR3 DNA follows: TGCGCCAGCAGCCAAGATGGAAAGACCCAGTACTTC.